This record concerns one TCR beta chain sequence. The data were obtained in a study of blood T cell repertoires in COVID-19. Measured with immunoSEQ multiplex PCR; TCRdb has only the in-frame clones, and not every one. The repertoire includes around 190,000 clones, around nine tenths of them detected once, and 1.5% to 2% sits in the top ten. Trimming left V 4 bases short and J 0 bases short, with 17 bases between. Germline V gives CDR1 SGHRS, CDR2 YFSETQ. This CDR3 region has 17 residues. This chain connects TRBV5-1 to TRBJ1-3; perhaps TRBD1 as D (6 bases). The clonotype comes from a man aged 18 to 30 with active or convalescent COVID-19. The sequencing input was peripheral blood. CDR3 sequence (DNA): TGCGCCAGCAGCGTGGATAGGGGGAGATACTCTGGAAACACCATATATTTT. Its translation is CASSVDRGRYSGNTIYF.